Given below is one T cell receptor beta chain in context. These data are taken from a study of shared clonotypes between healthy human individuals. The naive CD8 fraction comprised CD45RO-negative cells positively selected for CCR7 and excluded terminally differentiated effector memory CD45RA+ cells. The trim removed 4 bases at V and 4 bases at J, leaving 9 bases unmatched. The germline V gene has CDR1 SNHLY and CDR2 FYNNEI. The CDR3 has 15 residues. Some clones are missing from TCRdb's copy, which holds only in-frame ones; the method was immunoSEQ multiplex PCR. This table has roughly 1,800,000 clones, approximately 95% appearing once.

The sequenced sample consisted of naive CD8+ T cells sorted from blood. The chain couples TRBV2 to TRBJ2-7; 8 nucleotides match TRBD1. The sequence was obtained from a man between 18 and 35 years old in good health. The CDR3 region is CASSAETGVHYEQYF. The CDR3 nucleotides read TGTGCCAGCAGTGCCGAGACAGGGGTTCATTACGAGCAGTACTTC.